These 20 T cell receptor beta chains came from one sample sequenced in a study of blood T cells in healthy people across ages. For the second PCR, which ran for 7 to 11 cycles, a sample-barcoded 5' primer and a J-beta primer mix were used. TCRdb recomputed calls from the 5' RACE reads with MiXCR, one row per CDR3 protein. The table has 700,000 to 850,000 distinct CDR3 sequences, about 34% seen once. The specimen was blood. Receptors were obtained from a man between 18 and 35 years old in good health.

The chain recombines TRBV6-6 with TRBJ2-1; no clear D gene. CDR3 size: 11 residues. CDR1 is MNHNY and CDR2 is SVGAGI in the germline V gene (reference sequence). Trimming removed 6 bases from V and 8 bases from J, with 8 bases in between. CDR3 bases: TGTGCCAGCAGAGAAGGGTATGAGCAGTTCTTC. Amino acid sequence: CASREGYEQFF.

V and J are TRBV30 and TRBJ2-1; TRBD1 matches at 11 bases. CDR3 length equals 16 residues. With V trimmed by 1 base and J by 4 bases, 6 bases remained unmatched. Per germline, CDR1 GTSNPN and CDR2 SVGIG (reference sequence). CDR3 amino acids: CAWSGTGGGSYNEQFF. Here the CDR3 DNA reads TGTGCCTGGAGTGGGACAGGGGGCGGGTCTTACAATGAGCAGTTCTTC.

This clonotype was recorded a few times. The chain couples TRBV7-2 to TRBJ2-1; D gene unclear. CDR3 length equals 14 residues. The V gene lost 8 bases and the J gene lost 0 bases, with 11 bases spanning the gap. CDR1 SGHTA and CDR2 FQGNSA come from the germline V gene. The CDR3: CASGLGFSYNEQFF. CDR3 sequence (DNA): TGTGCCAGCGGGCTTGGCTTCTCCTACAATGAGCAGTTCTTC.

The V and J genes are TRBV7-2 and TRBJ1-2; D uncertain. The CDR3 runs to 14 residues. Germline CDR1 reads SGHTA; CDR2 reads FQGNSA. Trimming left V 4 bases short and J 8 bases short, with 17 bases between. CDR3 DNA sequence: TGTGCCAGCAGCTCAGAGCAGAACACGTGGGGCTACACCTTC. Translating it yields CASSSEQNTWGYTF.

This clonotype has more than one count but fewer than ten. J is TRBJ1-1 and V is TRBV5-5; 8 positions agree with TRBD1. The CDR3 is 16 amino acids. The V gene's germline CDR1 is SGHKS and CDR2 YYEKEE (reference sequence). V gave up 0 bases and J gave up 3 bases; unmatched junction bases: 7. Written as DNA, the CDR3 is TGTGCCAGCAGCTTGGGCGCAGGGGGCGCGGACACTGAAGCTTTCTTT. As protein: CASSLGAGGADTEAFF.

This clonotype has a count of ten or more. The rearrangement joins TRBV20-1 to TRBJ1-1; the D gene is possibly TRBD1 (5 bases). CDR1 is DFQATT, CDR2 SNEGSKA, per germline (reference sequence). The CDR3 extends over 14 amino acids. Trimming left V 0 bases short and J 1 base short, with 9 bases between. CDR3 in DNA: TGCAGTGCTAGAGATGCGGGACCGAACACTGAAGCTTTCTTT. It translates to CSARDAGPNTEAFF.

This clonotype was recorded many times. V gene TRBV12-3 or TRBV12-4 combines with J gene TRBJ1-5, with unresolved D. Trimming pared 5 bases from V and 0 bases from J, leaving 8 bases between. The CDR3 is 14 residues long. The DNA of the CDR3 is TGTGCCAGCAGTGGTCCAAATAGCAATCAGCCCCAGCATTTT. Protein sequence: CASSGPNSNQPQHF.

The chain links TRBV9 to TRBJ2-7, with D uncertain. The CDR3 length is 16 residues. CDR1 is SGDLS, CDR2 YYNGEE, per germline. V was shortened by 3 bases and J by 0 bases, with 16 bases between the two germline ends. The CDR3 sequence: CASSAHVEISSYEQYF. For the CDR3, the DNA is TGTGCCAGCAGCGCCCATGTAGAGATTAGCTCCTACGAGCAGTACTTC.

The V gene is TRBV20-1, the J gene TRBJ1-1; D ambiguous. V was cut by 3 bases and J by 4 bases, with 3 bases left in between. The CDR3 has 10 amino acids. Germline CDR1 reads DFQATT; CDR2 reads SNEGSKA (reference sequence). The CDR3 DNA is TGCAGTGCTAGTTCCACTGAAGCTTTCTTT. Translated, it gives CSASSTEAFF.

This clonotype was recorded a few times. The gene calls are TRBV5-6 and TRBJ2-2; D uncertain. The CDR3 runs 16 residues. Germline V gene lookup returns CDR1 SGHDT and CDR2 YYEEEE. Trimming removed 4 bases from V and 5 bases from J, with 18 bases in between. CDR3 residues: CASSTSPVRLTGELFF. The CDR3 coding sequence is TGTGCCAGCAGCACGTCCCCAGTGAGGTTGACCGGGGAGCTGTTTTTT. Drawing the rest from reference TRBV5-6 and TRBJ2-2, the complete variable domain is DAGVTQSPTHLIKTRGQQVTLRCSPKSGHDTVSWYQQALGQGPQFIFQYYEEEERQRGNFPDRFSGHQFPNYSSELNVNALLLGDSALYLCASSTSPVRLTGELFFGEGSRLTVL.

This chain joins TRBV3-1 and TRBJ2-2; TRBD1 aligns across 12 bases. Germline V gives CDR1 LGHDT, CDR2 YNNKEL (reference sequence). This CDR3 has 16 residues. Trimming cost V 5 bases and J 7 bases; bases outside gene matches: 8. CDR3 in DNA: TGTGCCAGCAGCTCCCGGGACAGGGGGCACGGCGGGGAGCTGTTTTTT. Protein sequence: CASSSRDRGHGGELFF.

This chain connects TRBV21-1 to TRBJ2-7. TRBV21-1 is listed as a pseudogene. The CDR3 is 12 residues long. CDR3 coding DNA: TGTGCCAGCAGAAATTCGAGTTACGAGCAGTACTTC. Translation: CASRNSSYEQYF.

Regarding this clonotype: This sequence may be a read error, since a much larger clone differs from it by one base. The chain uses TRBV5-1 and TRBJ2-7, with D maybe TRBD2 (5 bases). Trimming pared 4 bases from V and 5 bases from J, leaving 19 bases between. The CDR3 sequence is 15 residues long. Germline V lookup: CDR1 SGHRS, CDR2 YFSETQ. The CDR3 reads CASSPRMREGDEQYF. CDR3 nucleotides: TGCGCCAGCAGCCCTCGGATGAGGGAAGGCGACGAGCAGTACTTC.

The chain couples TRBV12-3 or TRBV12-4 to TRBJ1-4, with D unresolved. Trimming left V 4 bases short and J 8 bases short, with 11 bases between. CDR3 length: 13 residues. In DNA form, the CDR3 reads TGTGCCAGCAGTTCCCAGATGGGGGAAAAACTGTTTTTT. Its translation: CASSSQMGEKLFF.

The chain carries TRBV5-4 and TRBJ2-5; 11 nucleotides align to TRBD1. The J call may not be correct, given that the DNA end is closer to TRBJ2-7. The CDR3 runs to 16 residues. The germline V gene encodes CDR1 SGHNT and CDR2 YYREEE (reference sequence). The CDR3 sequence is CASSLLGQGASYEQYF. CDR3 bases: TGTGCCAGCAGCTTGCTCGGACAGGGGGCCTCCTACGAGCAGTACTTC.

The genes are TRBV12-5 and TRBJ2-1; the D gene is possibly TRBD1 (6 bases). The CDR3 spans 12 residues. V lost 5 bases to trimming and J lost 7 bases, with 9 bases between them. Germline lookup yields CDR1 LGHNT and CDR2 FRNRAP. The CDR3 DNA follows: TGTGCTAGTGGTCCCGACAGGAATGAGCAGTTCTTC. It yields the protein CASGPDRNEQFF.

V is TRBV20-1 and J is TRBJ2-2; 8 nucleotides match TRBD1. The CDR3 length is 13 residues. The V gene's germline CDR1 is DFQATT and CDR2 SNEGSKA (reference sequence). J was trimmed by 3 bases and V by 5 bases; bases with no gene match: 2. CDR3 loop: CSARTGYTGELFF. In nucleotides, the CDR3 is TGCAGTGCTCGGACAGGGTACACCGGGGAGCTGTTTTTT.

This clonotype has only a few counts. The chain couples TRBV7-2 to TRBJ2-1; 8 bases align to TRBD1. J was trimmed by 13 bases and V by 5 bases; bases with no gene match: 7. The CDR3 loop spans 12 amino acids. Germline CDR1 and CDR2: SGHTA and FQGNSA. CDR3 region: CASSVPQGAQFF. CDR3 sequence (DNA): TGTGCCAGCAGCGTCCCCCAGGGGGCTCAGTTCTTC.

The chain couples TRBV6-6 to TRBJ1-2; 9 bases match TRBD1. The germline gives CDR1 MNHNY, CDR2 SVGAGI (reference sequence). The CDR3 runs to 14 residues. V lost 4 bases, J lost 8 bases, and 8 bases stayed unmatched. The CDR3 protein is CASSSQGAHTGYTF. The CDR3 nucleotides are TGTGCCAGCAGTTCACAGGGGGCTCATACGGGCTACACCTTC.

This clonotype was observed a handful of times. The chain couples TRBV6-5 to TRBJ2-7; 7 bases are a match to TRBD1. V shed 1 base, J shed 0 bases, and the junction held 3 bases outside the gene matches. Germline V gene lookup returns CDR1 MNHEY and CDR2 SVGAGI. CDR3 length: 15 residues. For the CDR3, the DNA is TGTGCCAGCAGTTACTACAGGGGCGGCTCCTACGAGCAGTACTTC. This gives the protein CASSYYRGGSYEQYF.